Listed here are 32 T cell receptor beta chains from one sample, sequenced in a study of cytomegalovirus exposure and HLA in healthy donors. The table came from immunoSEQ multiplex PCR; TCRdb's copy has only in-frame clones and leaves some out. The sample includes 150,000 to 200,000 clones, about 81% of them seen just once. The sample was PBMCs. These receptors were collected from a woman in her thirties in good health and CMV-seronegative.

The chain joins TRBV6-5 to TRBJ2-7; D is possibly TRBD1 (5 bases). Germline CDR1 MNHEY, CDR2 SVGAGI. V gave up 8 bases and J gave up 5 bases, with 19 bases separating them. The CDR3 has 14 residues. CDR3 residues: CASAARQTLDEQYF. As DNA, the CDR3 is TGTGCCAGCGCAGCCAGACAGACCCTCGACGAGCAGTACTTC.

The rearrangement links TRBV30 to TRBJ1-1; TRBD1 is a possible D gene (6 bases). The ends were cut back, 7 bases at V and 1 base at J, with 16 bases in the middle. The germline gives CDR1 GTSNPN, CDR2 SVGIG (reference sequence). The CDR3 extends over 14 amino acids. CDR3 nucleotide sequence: TGTGCCTCGAACAGGGATTTTGGGAACACTGAAGCTTTCTTT. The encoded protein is CASNRDFGNTEAFF.

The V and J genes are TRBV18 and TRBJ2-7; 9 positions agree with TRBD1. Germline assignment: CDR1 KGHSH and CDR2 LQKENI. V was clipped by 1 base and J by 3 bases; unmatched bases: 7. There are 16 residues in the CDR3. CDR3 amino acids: CASSPRDRGSSYEQYF. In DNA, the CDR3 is TGTGCCAGCTCACCACGCGACAGGGGGTCTAGCTACGAGCAGTACTTC.

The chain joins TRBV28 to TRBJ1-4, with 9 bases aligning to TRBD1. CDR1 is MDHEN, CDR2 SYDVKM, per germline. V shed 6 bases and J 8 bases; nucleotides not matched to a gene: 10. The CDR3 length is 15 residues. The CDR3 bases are TGTGCCAGCAGCCCGGGAGGGACAGGGAGAGAAAAACTGTTTTTT. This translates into CASSPGGTGREKLFF.

CDR3 DNA sequence: TGTGCCAGCAGCTTAGTTGGCGGCGCCCTGAGCACCCTCCACTTT. This encodes CASSLVGGALSTLHF. The chain employs TRBV7-2 and TRBJ1-6; D not resolved. Germline V gene lookup returns CDR1 SGHTA and CDR2 FQGNSA. The length of the CDR3 is 15 residues. Trimming removed 1 base at V and 14 bases at J, with 18 bases between. The variable domain in full, with the rest retrieved from reference TRBV7-2 and TRBJ1-6, is GAGVSQSPSNKVTEKGKDVELRCDPISGHTALYWYRQSLGQGLEFLIYFQGNSAPDKSGLPSDRFSAERTGGSVSTLTIQRTQQEDSAVYLCASSLVGGALSTLHFGNGTRLTVT.

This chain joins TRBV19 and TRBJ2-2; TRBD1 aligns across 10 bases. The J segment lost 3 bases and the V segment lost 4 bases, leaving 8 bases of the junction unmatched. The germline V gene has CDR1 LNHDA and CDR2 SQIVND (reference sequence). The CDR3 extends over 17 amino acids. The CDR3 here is CASSTAGTGAYTGELFF. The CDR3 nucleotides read TGTGCCAGTAGTACTGCCGGGACAGGGGCGTACACCGGGGAGCTGTTTTTT.

The CDR3 reads CASSFDSDNEQFF. In DNA, the CDR3 is TGTGCCAGCAGCTTCGATTCGGACAATGAGCAGTTCTTC. The chain links TRBV7-3 to TRBJ2-1, with unresolved D. The length of the CDR3 is 13 residues. CDR1 and CDR2 (germline): SGHTA, FQGTGA. Deletions cut 3 bases from V and 5 bases from J, with 8 bases between.

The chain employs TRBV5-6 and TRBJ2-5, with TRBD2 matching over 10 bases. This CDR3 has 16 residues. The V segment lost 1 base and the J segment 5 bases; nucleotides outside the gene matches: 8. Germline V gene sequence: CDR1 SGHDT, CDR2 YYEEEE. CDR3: CASSLITAGGPETQYF. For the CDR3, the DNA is TGTGCCAGCAGCTTGATTACAGCGGGGGGGCCGGAGACCCAGTACTTC.

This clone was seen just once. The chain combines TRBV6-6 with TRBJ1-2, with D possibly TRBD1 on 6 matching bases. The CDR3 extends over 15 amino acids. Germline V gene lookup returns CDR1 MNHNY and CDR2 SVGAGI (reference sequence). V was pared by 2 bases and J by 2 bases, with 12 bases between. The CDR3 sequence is CASSYRRGANYGYTF. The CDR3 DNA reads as TGTGCCAGCAGTTACAGGCGGGGGGCCAACTATGGCTACACCTTC.

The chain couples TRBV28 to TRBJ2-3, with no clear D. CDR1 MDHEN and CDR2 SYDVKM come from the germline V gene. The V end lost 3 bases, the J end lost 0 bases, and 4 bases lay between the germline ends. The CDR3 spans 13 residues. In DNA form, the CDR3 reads TGTGCCAGCAGTTTCGCGAGCACAGATACGCAGTATTTT. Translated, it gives CASSFASTDTQYF.

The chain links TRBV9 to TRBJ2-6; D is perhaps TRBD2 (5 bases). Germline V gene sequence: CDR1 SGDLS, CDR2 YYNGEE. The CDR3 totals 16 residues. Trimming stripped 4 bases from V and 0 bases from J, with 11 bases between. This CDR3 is CASSPLGVSGANVLTF. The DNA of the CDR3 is TGTGCCAGCAGCCCTCTCGGGGTCTCTGGGGCCAACGTCCTGACTTTC.

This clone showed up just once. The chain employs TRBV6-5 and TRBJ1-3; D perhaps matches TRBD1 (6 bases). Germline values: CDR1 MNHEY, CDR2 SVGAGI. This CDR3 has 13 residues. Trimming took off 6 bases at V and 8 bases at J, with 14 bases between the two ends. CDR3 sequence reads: CASRIPGADTIYF. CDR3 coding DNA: TGTGCCAGCAGGATCCCAGGGGCGGACACCATATATTTT.

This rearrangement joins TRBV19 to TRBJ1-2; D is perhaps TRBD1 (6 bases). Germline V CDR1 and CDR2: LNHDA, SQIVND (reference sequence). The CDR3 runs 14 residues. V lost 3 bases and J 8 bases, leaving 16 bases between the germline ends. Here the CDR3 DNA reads TGTGCCAGTAGTATTGGGGGGGGACACCGCGGCTACACCTTC. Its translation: CASSIGGGHRGYTF.

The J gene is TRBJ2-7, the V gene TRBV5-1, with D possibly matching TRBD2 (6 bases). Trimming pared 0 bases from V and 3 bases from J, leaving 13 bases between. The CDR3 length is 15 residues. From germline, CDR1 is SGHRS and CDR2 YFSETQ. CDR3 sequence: CASSLGRASGYEQYF. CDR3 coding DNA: TGCGCCAGCAGCTTGGGGAGGGCGAGCGGCTACGAGCAGTACTTC. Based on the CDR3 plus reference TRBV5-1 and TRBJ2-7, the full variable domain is KAGVTQTPRYLIKTRGQQVTLSCSPISGHRSVSWYQQTPGQGLQFLFEYFSETQRNKGNFPGRFSGRQFSNSRSEMNVSTLELGDSALYLCASSLGRASGYEQYFGPGTRLTVT.

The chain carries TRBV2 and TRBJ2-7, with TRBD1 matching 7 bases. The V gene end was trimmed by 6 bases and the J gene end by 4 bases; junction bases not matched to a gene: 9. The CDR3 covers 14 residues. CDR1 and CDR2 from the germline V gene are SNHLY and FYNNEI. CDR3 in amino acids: CASRETGQIYEQYF. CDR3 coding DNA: TGTGCCAGCAGGGAGACGGGACAGATTTACGAGCAGTACTTC.

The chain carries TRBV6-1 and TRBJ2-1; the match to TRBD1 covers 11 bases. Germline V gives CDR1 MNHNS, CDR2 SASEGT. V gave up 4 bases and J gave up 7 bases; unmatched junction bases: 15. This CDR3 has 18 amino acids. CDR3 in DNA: TGTGCCAGCAGTGTCAGCTATAGGACAGGGGGCGCGGGGAATGAGCAGTTCTTC. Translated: CASSVSYRTGGAGNEQFF.

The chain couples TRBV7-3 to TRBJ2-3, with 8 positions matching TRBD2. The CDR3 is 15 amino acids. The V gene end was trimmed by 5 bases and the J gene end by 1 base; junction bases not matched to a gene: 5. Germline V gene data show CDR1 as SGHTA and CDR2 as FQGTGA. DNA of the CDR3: TGTGCCAGCAGCATTCAAGCGGGGGGCACAGATACGCAGTATTTT. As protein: CASSIQAGGTDTQYF.

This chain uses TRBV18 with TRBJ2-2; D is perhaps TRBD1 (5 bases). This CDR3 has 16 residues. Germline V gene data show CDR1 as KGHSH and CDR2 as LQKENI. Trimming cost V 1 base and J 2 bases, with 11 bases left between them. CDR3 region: CASSPRARTNTGELFF. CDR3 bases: TGTGCCAGCTCACCACGAGCGAGGACAAACACCGGGGAGCTGTTTTTT.

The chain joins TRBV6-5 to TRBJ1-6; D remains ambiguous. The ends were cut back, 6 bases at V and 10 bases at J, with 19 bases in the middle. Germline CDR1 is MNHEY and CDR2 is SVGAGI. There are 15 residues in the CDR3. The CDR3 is CASSPDVAWSSPLHF. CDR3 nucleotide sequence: TGTGCCAGCAGCCCAGACGTTGCCTGGAGCTCACCCCTCCACTTT.

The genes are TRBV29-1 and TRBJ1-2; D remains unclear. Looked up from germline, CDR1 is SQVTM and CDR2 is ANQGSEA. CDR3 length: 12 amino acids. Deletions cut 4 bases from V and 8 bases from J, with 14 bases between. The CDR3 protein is CSVASKNRGYTF. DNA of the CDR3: TGCAGCGTTGCATCGAAAAACCGGGGCTACACCTTC.

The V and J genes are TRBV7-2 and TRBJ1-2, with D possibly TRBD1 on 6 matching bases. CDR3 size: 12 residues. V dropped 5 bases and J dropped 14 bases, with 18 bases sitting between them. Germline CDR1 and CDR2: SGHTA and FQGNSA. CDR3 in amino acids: CASSPDLGAYTF. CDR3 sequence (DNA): TGTGCCAGCAGCCCCGATTTGGGGGCCTATACCTTC.

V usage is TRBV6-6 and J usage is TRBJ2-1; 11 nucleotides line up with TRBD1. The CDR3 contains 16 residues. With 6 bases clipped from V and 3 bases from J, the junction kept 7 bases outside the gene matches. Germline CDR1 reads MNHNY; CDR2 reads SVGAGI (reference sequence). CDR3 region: CASRTGTGGGYNEQFF. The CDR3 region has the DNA TGTGCCAGCAGGACCGGGACAGGGGGTGGCTACAATGAGCAGTTCTTC.

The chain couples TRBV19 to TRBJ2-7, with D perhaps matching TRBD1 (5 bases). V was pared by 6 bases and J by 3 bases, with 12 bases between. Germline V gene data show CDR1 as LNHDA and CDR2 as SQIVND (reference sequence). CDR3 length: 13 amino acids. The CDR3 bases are TGTGCCAGTAGCAAACAGGTAAACTACGAGCAGTACTTC. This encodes CASSKQVNYEQYF.

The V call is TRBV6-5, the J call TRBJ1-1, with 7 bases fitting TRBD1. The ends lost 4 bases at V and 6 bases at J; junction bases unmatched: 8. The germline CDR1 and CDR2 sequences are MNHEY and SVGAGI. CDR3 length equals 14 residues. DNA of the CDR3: TGTGCCAGCAGTTTCGAACAGGGGAGCCCTGAAGCTTTCTTT. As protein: CASSFEQGSPEAFF.

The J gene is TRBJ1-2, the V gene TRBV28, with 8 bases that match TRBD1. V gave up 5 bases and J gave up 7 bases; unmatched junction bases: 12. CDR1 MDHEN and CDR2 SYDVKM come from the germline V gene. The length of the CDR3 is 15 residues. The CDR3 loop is CASSPSGRGHGGYTF. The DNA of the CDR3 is TGTGCCAGCAGTCCCAGTGGCAGGGGGCATGGTGGCTACACCTTC.

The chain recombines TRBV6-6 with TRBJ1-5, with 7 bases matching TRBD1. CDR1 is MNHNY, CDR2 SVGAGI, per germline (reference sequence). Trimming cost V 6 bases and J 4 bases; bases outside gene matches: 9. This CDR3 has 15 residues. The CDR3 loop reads CASRPTGLLNQPQHF. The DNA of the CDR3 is TGTGCCAGCAGGCCGACAGGGCTTCTAAATCAGCCCCAGCATTTT.

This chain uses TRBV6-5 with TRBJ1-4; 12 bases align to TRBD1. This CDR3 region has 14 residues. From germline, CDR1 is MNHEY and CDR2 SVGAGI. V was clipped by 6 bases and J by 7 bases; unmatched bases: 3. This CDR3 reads CASSWDRGLEKLFF. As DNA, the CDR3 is TGTGCCAGCAGCTGGGACAGGGGGCTTGAAAAACTGTTTTTT.

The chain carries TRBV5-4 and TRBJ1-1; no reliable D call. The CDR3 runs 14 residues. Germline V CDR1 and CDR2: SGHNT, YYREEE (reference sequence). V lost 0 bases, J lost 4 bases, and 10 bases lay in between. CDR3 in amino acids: CASSLELTVTEAFF. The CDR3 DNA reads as TGTGCCAGCAGCTTGGAGCTAACGGTCACTGAAGCTTTCTTT.

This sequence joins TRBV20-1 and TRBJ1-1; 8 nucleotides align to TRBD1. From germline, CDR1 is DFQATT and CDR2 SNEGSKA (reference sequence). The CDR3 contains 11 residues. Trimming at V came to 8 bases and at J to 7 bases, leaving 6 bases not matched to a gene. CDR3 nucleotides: TGCAGTCAAGGGACAGGACTTGAAGCTTTCTTT. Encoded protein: CSQGTGLEAFF.

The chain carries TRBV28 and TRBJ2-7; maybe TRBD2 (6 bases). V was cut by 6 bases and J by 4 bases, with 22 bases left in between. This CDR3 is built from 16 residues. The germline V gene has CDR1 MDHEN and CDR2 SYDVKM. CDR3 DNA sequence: TGTGCCAGCAGCGACCCTCGGGCTAGCGCTAGGTACGAGCAGTACTTC. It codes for CASSDPRASARYEQYF.

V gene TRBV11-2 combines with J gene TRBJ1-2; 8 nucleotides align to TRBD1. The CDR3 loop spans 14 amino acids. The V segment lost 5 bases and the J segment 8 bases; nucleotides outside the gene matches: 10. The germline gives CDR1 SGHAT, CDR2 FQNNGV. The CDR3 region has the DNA TGTGCCAGCAGCCCCCAGGGGGCACGTGAAGGCTACACCTTC. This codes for CASSPQGAREGYTF.

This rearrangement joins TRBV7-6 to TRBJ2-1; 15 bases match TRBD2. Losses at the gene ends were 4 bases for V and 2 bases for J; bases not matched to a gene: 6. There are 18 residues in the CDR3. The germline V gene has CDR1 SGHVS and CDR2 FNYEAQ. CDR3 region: CASSWTSGREIPYNEQFF. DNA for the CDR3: TGTGCCAGCAGCTGGACTAGCGGGAGGGAAATACCCTACAATGAGCAGTTCTTC.